This paragraph reports one T cell receptor (beta chain). The source of the sample is a study of blood T cell repertoires in COVID-19. On the study more broadly: Samples taken during acute and convalescent COVID-19 were collected in the United States, Italy and Spain. The analysed material was cDNA or gDNA that came from T cells, B-cell-depleted T cells, or PBMCs.

The study drew participants aged about 18 to 90 years from around 24 US areas. Produced via immunoSEQ multiplex PCR; TCRdb's table is partial and in-frame only. Among approximately 230,000 clones listed, 80% to 90% were seen once. From germline, CDR1 is LNHDA and CDR2 SQIVND (reference sequence). This CDR3 region has 16 residues. Trimming cost V 6 bases and J 0 bases, with 12 bases left between them. The sequence came from a middle-aged man who had recovered from COVID-19. The sample comprised PBMCs or T cells enriched from blood (not recorded which). This rearrangement joins TRBV19 to TRBJ1-6; D perhaps matches TRBD1 (5 bases). CDR3 coding DNA: TGTGCCAGTAGGGGGCAACAGAGCTCCTATAATTCACCCCTCCACTTT. Protein: CASRGQQSSYNSPLHF.